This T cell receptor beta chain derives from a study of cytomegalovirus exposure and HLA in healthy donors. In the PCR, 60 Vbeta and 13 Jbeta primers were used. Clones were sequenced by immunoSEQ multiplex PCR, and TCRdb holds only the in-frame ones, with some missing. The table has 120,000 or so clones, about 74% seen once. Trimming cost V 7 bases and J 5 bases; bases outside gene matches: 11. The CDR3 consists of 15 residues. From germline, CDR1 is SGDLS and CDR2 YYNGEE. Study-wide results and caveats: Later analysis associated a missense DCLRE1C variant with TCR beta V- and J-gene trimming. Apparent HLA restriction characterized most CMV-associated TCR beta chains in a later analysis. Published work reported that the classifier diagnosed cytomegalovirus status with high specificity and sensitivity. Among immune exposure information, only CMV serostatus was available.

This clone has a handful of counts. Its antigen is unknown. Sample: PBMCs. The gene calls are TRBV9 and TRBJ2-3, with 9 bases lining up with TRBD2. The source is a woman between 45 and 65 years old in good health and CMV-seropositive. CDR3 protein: CASSLAGGLLDTQYF. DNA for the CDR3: TGTGCCAGCTCCCTGGCGGGGGGGCTGTTAGATACGCAGTATTTT. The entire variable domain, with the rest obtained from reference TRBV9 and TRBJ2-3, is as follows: DSGVTQTPKHLITATGQRVTLRCSPRSGDLSVYWYQQSLDQGLQFLIQYYNGEERAKGNILERFSAQQFPDLHSELNLSSLELGDSALYFCASSLAGGLLDTQYFGPGTRLTVL.